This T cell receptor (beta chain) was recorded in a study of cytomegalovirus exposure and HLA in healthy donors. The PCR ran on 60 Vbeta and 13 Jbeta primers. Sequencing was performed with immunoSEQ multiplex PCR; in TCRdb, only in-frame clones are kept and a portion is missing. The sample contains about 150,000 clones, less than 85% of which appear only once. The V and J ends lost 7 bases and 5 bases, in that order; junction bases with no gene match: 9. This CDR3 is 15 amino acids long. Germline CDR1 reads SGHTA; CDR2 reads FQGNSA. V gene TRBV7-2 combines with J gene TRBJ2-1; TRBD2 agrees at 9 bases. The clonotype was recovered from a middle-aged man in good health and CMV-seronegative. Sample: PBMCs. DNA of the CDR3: TGTGCCAGCACCCCGGGACTAGCCGTTAACAATGAGCAGTTCTTC. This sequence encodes CASTPGLAVNNEQFF.